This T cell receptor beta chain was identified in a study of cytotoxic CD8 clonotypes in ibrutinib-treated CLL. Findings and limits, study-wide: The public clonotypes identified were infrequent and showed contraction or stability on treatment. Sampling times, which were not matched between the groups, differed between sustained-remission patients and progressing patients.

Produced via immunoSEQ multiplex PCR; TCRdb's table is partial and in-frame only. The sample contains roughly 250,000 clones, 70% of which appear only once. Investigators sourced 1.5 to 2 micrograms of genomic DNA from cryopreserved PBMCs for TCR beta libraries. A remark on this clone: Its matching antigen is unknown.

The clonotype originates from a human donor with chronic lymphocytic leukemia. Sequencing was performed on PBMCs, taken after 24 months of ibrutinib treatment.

The CDR3 spells CASRGNFYGYTF. The CDR3 DNA reads as TGTGCCAGCAGGGGCAACTTCTATGGCTACACCTTC. This chain links TRBV27 with TRBJ1-2; no definite D call. V shed 6 bases and J shed 4 bases, with 9 bases lying between them. The CDR3 loop spans 12 amino acids. Germline values: CDR1 MNHEY, CDR2 SMNVEV (reference sequence).